Listed below are T cell receptor beta chains from one sample, sequenced in a study of control samples from healthy donors and cancer patients. Clones were read by immunoSEQ multiplex PCR, and TCRdb kept only the in-frame ones, dropping some. The profile shows roughly 95,000 clones, just under 95% of them singletons. The sequenced material came from blood. These receptors were collected from a human donor in good health. The donor label of this sample is uncertain. The CDR3 runs from the conserved cysteine through the conserved F or W. A D gene is named only where the DNA matches it firmly. Clone size is not always given. Where it is, it says once, few, many or a class for expanded clones.

cdr3_aa cdr3_nt clone_size j_call v_call d_call
CATSRLQHGGELFF TGTGCCACCAGCAGACTACAGCACGGCGGGGAGCTGTTTTTT few TRBJ2-2 TRBV15 NA
CASRDPGLIYGYTF TGTGCCAGCAGAGACCCGGGACTAATCTATGGCTACACCTTC NA TRBJ1-2 TRBV2 NA
CASSVATGDRDEQFF TGTGCCAGCAGCGTAGCTACAGGGGATCGGGATGAGCAGTTCTTC NA TRBJ2-1 TRBV9 TRBD1
CATSSNTGGGEKLFF TGTGCCACCAGCTCTAACACAGGGGGCGGTGAAAAACTGTTTTTT NA TRBJ1-4 TRBV15 TRBD1
CASSPMADSNQPQHF TGTGCCAGCTCACCAATGGCAGATAGCAATCAGCCCCAGCATTTT once TRBJ1-5 TRBV18 NA
CASNLRGTPYF TGTGCCAGCAACCTTAGGGGGACGCCGTACTTC NA TRBJ2-5 TRBV6-4 NA
CAISGQRADTQYF TGTGCCATCAGTGGTCAGAGGGCAGATACGCAGTATTTT NA TRBJ2-3 TRBV10-3 NA
CASSQGRDFYYEQYF TGTGCCAGCAGCCAGGGGAGGGACTTCTACTACGAGCAGTACTTC NA TRBJ2-7 TRBV3-1/TRBV3-2 TRBD2
CATSDRNRDEQFF TGTGCCACCAGTGACCGAAACAGGGACGAGCAGTTCTTC NA TRBJ2-1 TRBV24-1 NA
CASSIPGGAYGYTF TGTGCCAGCAGCATACCAGGGGGCGCTTATGGCTACACCTTC NA TRBJ1-2 TRBV11-2 TRBD1
CASSSPDTQYF TGTGCCAGTAGTTCCCCAGATACGCAGTATTTT once TRBJ2-3 TRBV19 NA
CASKKTAEAFF TGTGCCAGCAAGAAAACGGCCGAAGCTTTCTTT few TRBJ1-1 TRBV28 NA
CASSSGQGVEYEQYF TGCGCCAGCAGCTCGGGACAGGGGGTTGAGTACGAGCAGTACTTC NA TRBJ2-7 TRBV5-1 TRBD1
CASSEQGSRDEQYF TGTGCCAGCAGTGAACAGGGGTCTCGGGACGAGCAGTACTTC NA TRBJ2-7 TRBV2 NA
CASSLARGPYTEAFF TGTGCCAGCAGCTTGGCGCGGGGGCCTTACACTGAAGCTTTCTTT NA TRBJ1-1 TRBV5-4 NA
CASSYAGVSGNTIYF TGTGCCAGCAGTTACGCAGGGGTCTCTGGAAACACCATATATTTT NA TRBJ1-3 TRBV6-5 NA
CASNSMGQAAFF TGTGCCAGTAACAGTATGGGCCAGGCTGCTTTCTTT NA TRBJ1-1 TRBV19 NA
CASSSGKDRGSTEAFF TGCGCCAGCAGCTCCGGGAAAGACAGGGGGTCCACTGAAGCTTTCTTT NA TRBJ1-1 TRBV5-1 TRBD1
CASSARPGRDTQYF TGTGCCAGCAGCGCCAGACCTGGGAGAGATACGCAGTATTTT few TRBJ2-3 TRBV9 NA
CASSQQRSSYNSPLHF TGTGCCAGCAGCCAGCAGAGGAGCTCCTATAATTCACCCCTCCACTTT NA TRBJ1-6 TRBV3-1/TRBV3-2 NA
CASSLIVSGDTEAFF TGTGCCAGCAGCTTAATTGTTTCAGGGGATACTGAAGCTTTCTTT NA TRBJ1-1 TRBV7-9 NA
CASSVQGGDEQFF TGTGCCAGCAGCGTCCAAGGGGGCGATGAGCAGTTCTTC NA TRBJ2-1 TRBV9 TRBD1
CASSTRSQGPAYEQYF TGTGCCAGCAGCACCCGTTCCCAGGGGCCCGCCTACGAGCAGTACTTC NA TRBJ2-7 TRBV11-2 NA
CASSLRTVYGYTF TGTGCCAGCAGCCTACGGACAGTCTATGGCTACACCTTC NA TRBJ1-2 TRBV5-4 NA
CASSEVERTAKTEAFF TGTGCCAGCAGTGAAGTGGAAAGGACGGCCAAAACTGAAGCTTTCTTT NA TRBJ1-1 TRBV6-1 NA
CASSPPAETQYF TGTGCCAGCAGCCCGCCGGCAGAGACCCAGTACTTC NA TRBJ2-5 TRBV9 NA
CASSPDTGELFF TGTGCCAGCTCACCGGACACCGGGGAGCTGTTTTTT NA TRBJ2-2 TRBV18 NA
CASRTGVGHQETQYF TGCGCCAGCAGAACTGGGGTGGGACACCAAGAGACCCAGTACTTC NA TRBJ2-5 TRBV5-1 NA
CASSRNGQGPSYEQYF TGTGCCAGCTCACGGAATGGACAGGGGCCCTCCTACGAGCAGTACTTC NA TRBJ2-7 TRBV18 TRBD1
CASSQVRGSYEQYF TGTGCCAGCAGCCAGGTCAGGGGCTCCTACGAGCAGTACTTC NA TRBJ2-7 TRBV3-1/TRBV3-2 NA
CASSSSTGGQTEAFF TGTGCCAGCAGCTCCTCGACAGGGGGCCAGACTGAAGCTTTCTTT NA TRBJ1-1 TRBV13 TRBD1
CASSRAEDNEQFF TGTGCCAGCTCCAGGGCAGAGGACAATGAGCAGTTCTTC NA TRBJ2-1 TRBV2 NA
CASSFPGGTQYF TGTGCCAGCAGTTTCCCCGGGGGTACGCAGTATTTT NA TRBJ2-3 TRBV27 NA
CASSPEGLAGDTQYF TGTGCCAGCAGCCCGGAAGGACTAGCGGGGGATACGCAGTATTTT once TRBJ2-3 TRBV7-6 TRBD2
CASSQGGRSNSPLHF TGTGCCAGCAGCCAAGGTGGACGGTCTAATTCACCCCTCCACTTT NA TRBJ1-6 TRBV14 NA
CASSWDLDEQYF TGTGCCAGCAGTTGGGACTTGGACGAGCAGTACTTC NA TRBJ2-7 TRBV12-3/TRBV12-4 NA